A selection of T cell receptor beta chains follows, all from one sample in a study of siplizumab effects on memory and regulatory T cells. The table came from immunoSEQ multiplex PCR; TCRdb's copy has only in-frame clones and leaves some out. The table records tens of thousands of clones, approximately 88% of them present only once. Sequencing was performed on Tregs sorted from blood. The receptors shown here come from a human donor in good health. CDR3s leave out the opening cysteine and the closing phenylalanine or tryptophan. D genes are given only for firm matches.

D gene: TRBD1; V gene: TRBV9; J gene: TRBJ1-2; CDR3 protein: ASSARQGFGYGYT
D gene: TRBD1; V gene: TRBV5-1; J gene: TRBJ1-2; CDR3 protein: ASSPGTGGGYT
D gene: TRBD1; V gene: TRBV6-1; J gene: TRBJ2-7; CDR3 protein: ASSRTQGAYEQY
D gene: TRBD1; V gene: TRBV28; J gene: TRBJ1-2; CDR3 protein: ASDRDRGVAVYGYT
D gene: NA; V gene: TRBV5-1; J gene: TRBJ2-7; CDR3 protein: ASSLADPYEQY
D gene: TRBD1; V gene: TRBV4-1; J gene: TRBJ1-3; CDR3 protein: ASSQVSGQGYTIY
D gene: NA; V gene: TRBV19; J gene: TRBJ1-3; CDR3 protein: ASSPRTAGNTIY
D gene: TRBD1; V gene: TRBV5-1; J gene: NA; CDR3 protein: ASSVGQNYEQY
D gene: TRBD2; V gene: TRBV6-6; J gene: TRBJ2-3; CDR3 protein: ASKIGTSGRSDTQY
D gene: TRBD2; V gene: TRBV5-1; J gene: TRBJ2-7; CDR3 protein: ASSTGTSGRYEQY
D gene: NA; V gene: TRBV5-4; J gene: TRBJ1-2; CDR3 protein: ASSFPGTSGYGYT
D gene: TRBD2; V gene: TRBV5-4; J gene: TRBJ2-7; CDR3 protein: ASSQGLATEQY
D gene: NA; V gene: TRBV19; J gene: TRBJ2-1; CDR3 protein: ASSIKEGHEQF
D gene: NA; V gene: TRBV5-1; J gene: TRBJ1-1; CDR3 protein: ASRKGGGTEAF
D gene: TRBD1; V gene: TRBV10-3; J gene: TRBJ1-1; CDR3 protein: AIMGYRGEDTEAF
D gene: NA; V gene: TRBV11-1; J gene: TRBJ2-1; CDR3 protein: ASSSSVEYEQF
D gene: NA; V gene: TRBV7-3; J gene: TRBJ1-5; CDR3 protein: ASSLIGGQPQH
D gene: TRBD1; V gene: TRBV28; J gene: TRBJ1-5; CDR3 protein: ASRWTGYQPQH
D gene: NA; V gene: TRBV7-6; J gene: TRBJ1-3; CDR3 protein: ASSPLDDGNTIY
D gene: NA; V gene: TRBV28; J gene: TRBJ2-6; CDR3 protein: ASSSRGRLPTGANVLT
D gene: NA; V gene: TRBV4-3; J gene: TRBJ1-2; CDR3 protein: ASSQGALGGYT
D gene: NA; V gene: TRBV6-6; J gene: TRBJ2-1; CDR3 protein: ASSYIRGGEQF
D gene: NA; V gene: TRBV19; J gene: TRBJ1-1; CDR3 protein: ASSWGYTEAF
D gene: NA; V gene: TRBV6-5; J gene: TRBJ1-5; CDR3 protein: ASSYTRTRNNQPQH